This T cell receptor beta chain was recorded in a study of blood T cell repertoires in COVID-19. At the level of the study: Spain, Italy and the United States supplied samples that represented acute and convalescent COVID-19. Sample material is recorded as cDNA or gDNA derived from T cells, B-cell-depleted T cells, or PBMCs.

In the authors' methods: The authors estimated nucleated cell counts from reference gene primer amplification. The data were produced by immunoSEQ multiplex PCR, yet TCRdb's version contains in-frame clones alone and is incomplete. The V and J calls and clone size were taken over from that table, and D and trimming were inferred from the DNA. The data hold about 210,000 clones, with around 88% observed a single time. Sample: peripheral blood. The sequence was obtained from a woman aged 50 to 60 with acute or convalescent COVID-19.

CDR3 bases: TGTGCCAGCAGCCCGTTACTAGCGGAATCCTACAATGAGCAGTTCTTC. Translating gives CASSPLLAESYNEQFF. The chain uses TRBV7-6 and TRBJ2-1; 8 bases agree with TRBD2. After removal of 5 bases from V and 1 base from J, the junction contained 7 bases not matched to a gene. Germline CDR1 and CDR2: SGHVS and FNYEAQ. This CDR3 is 16 amino acids long.